This TCR beta chain is from a study of identical twins. TCRdb re-called the 5' RACE reads through MiXCR, storing one row per CDR3 protein. Among roughly 750,000 distinct CDR3 sequences listed, about 20% were seen once. V shed 6 bases, J shed 6 bases, and the junction held 13 bases outside the gene matches. The CDR3 extends over 16 amino acids. Germline CDR1 MNHNS, CDR2 SASEGT. These data also featured in a second study, about T cells expressing NK-cell markers.

The sequencing input was PBMCs. This sequence originates from a woman aged 18-30 years in good health. The V call is TRBV6-1, the J call TRBJ2-7, with 11 bases aligning to TRBD1. CDR3 sequence (DNA): TGTGCCAGCAGCGATTCACCGGACAGGGGGCAGAGCGAGCAGTACTTC. Protein sequence: CASSDSPDRGQSEQYF.